The clone carrying this T cell receptor beta chain was found a few times. This entry belongs to a study of T cells of healthy individuals. Germline V gene lookup returns CDR1 MNHNS and CDR2 SASEGT. Trimming shortened V by 8 bases and J by 6 bases, and 16 bases separated the two germline ends. This CDR3 is built from 13 residues. TCRdb called the 5' RACE reads again in MiXCR, with one record for every CDR3 protein. The repertoire holds some 82,000 distinct CDR3 sequences, with more than 4.5% as singletons. This TCR was sampled from a female donor in good health. The genes are TRBV6-1 and TRBJ1-2; no firm D call. The CDR3 nucleotides read TGTGCCAGCGCCCCGGAGGGAGTGCATGGCTACACCTTC. This gives the protein CASAPEGVHGYTF.